This is a list of T cell receptor beta chains from one sample in a study of identical twins. TCRdb ran MiXCR on the 5' RACE reads and lists one entry per CDR3 protein. The sample carries around 1.7 million distinct CDR3 sequences, less than 40% recorded once. Sequencing was carried out using cord blood. The receptors stem from a newborn girl in good health. Each CDR3 is given with its conserved first and last residue. D genes are given only for firm matches.

CDR3aa: CASSRLGGPSYNSPLHF; v_gene: TRBV4-2; d_gene: .
CDR3aa: CSARKPTGKGQPQHF; v_gene: TRBV20-1; d_gene: TRBD1
CDR3aa: CASSLVLSQAGIGEQFF; v_gene: TRBV4-1; d_gene: TRBD2
CDR3aa: CSARDLGGGYEQYF; v_gene: TRBV20-1; d_gene: TRBD2
CDR3aa: CASSPSGGYSYEQYF; v_gene: TRBV9; d_gene: TRBD2
CDR3aa: CASTGLAGTGELFF; v_gene: TRBV2; d_gene: TRBD2
CDR3aa: CASSLGVAPQFF; v_gene: TRBV7-8; d_gene: .
CDR3aa: CAISEQRGNEQFF; v_gene: TRBV10-3; d_gene: .
CDR3aa: CACSFRTSGVTDTQYF; v_gene: TRBV7-9; d_gene: TRBD2
CDR3aa: CSARGDRGRPYNSPLHF; v_gene: TRBV20-1; d_gene: TRBD1
CDR3aa: CSVEEAEFYGYTF; v_gene: TRBV29-1; d_gene: .
CDR3aa: CASSRHGGNQPQHF; v_gene: TRBV4-1; d_gene: .
CDR3aa: CASRAGATDTQYF; v_gene: TRBV25-1; d_gene: .
CDR3aa: CSASRGGGAKNIQYF; v_gene: TRBV20-1; d_gene: .
CDR3aa: CASSPHGTGGYGYTF; v_gene: TRBV27; d_gene: TRBD1
CDR3aa: CASTRTSGGTGELFF; v_gene: TRBV5-6; d_gene: TRBD2
CDR3aa: CASSLSGAGGSTDTQYF; v_gene: TRBV7-9; d_gene: TRBD2
CDR3aa: CSALQGPNYGYTF; v_gene: TRBV20-1; d_gene: .
CDR3aa: CASQASGNQPQHF; v_gene: TRBV2; d_gene: .
CDR3aa: CSARDGDGYEEKLFF; v_gene: TRBV20-1; d_gene: .
CDR3aa: CASSLVSLPSGNTDTQYF; v_gene: TRBV7-2; d_gene: TRBD2
CDR3aa: CASSLALGLAPYNEQFF; v_gene: TRBV7-7; d_gene: TRBD2
CDR3aa: CASSFDSYRGGTGELFF; v_gene: TRBV12-3/TRBV12-4; d_gene: .
CDR3aa: CSASWGANVLTF; v_gene: TRBV20-1; d_gene: .
CDR3aa: CASSLAGTGGWEQYF; v_gene: TRBV12-3/TRBV12-4; d_gene: TRBD1
CDR3aa: CASSKGDTGELFF; v_gene: TRBV5-1; d_gene: .
CDR3aa: CASSLVGRIYF; v_gene: TRBV28; d_gene: .
CDR3aa: CASSDWQGDNEQFF; v_gene: TRBV2; d_gene: TRBD1
CDR3aa: CATNAGGTEAFF; v_gene: TRBV2; d_gene: .
CDR3aa: CASSLGPTGAGYTF; v_gene: TRBV13; d_gene: TRBD1
CDR3aa: CASSPQTGSEQYF; v_gene: TRBV28; d_gene: TRBD1
CDR3aa: CASSWDRVRETQYF; v_gene: TRBV6-2/TRBV6-3; d_gene: TRBD1
CDR3aa: CAIRVRASPQETQYF; v_gene: TRBV10-3; d_gene: .
CDR3aa: CASSLRGPSAGNEQFF; v_gene: TRBV5-6; d_gene: .
CDR3aa: CASSISGQVNTEAFF; v_gene: TRBV19; d_gene: TRBD1
CDR3aa: CASSEYSPNTEAFF; v_gene: TRBV6-1; d_gene: .
CDR3aa: CSVLTGDSNQPQHF; v_gene: TRBV29-1; d_gene: TRBD1
CDR3aa: CSVEDSSSSYNEQYF; v_gene: TRBV20-1; d_gene: .
CDR3aa: CASSQAGKETQYF; v_gene: TRBV3-1; d_gene: .
CDR3aa: CSAYPSGRTEETQYF; v_gene: TRBV20-1; d_gene: TRBD2
CDR3aa: CASGELAGGHNEQFF; v_gene: TRBV25-1; d_gene: TRBD2
CDR3aa: CASKQWTGDSPLHF; v_gene: TRBV3-1; d_gene: TRBD1
CDR3aa: CASSLGGGSADTQYF; v_gene: TRBV5-4; d_gene: .
CDR3aa: CASSLYGLAGVTSTDTQYF; v_gene: TRBV5-6; d_gene: TRBD2
CDR3aa: CSARRDRGRPEAFF; v_gene: TRBV20-1; d_gene: TRBD1
CDR3aa: CSALEQGRTEAFF; v_gene: TRBV20-1; d_gene: .
CDR3aa: CSAPDRRGNEKLFF; v_gene: TRBV20-1; d_gene: TRBD1
CDR3aa: CATRQGRNTGELFF; v_gene: TRBV24-1; d_gene: .
CDR3aa: CSARDWDSDEKLFF; v_gene: TRBV20-1; d_gene: TRBD1
CDR3aa: CSALRTGTPYEQYF; v_gene: TRBV20-1; d_gene: .
CDR3aa: CASSGPHRNTEAFF; v_gene: TRBV25-1; d_gene: .
CDR3aa: CASTDRRGSKNIQYF; v_gene: TRBV28; d_gene: .
CDR3aa: CASSLDHIGASEKIKETQYF; v_gene: TRBV11-3; d_gene: .
CDR3aa: CASSPIGRYNEKLFF; v_gene: TRBV27; d_gene: .
CDR3aa: CASRKLGLAGNEQFF; v_gene: TRBV27; d_gene: .